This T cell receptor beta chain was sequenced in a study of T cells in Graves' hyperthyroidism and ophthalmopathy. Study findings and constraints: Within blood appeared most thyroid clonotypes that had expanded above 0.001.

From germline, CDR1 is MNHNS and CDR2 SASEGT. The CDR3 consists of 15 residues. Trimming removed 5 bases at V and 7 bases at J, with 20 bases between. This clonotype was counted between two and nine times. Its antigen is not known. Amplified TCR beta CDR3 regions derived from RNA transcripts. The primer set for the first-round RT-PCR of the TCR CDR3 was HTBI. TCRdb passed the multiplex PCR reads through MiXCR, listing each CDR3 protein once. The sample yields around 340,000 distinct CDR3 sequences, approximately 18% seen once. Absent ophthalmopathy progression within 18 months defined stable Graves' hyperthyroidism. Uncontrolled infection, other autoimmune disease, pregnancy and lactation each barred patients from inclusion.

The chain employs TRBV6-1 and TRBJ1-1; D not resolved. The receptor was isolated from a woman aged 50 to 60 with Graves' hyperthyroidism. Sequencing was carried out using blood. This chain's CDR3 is CASSRALRLVDEAFF. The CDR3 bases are TGTGCCAGCAGTAGAGCCCTCCGGCTTGTTGATGAAGCTTTCTTT.